This T cell receptor (beta chain) stems from a study of blood T cell repertoires in COVID-19. Clones were sequenced by immunoSEQ multiplex PCR, and TCRdb holds only the in-frame ones, with some missing. The sample has 400,000 to 550,000 clones; roughly 89% are singletons. The CDR3 is made up of 15 amino acids. Trimming removed 0 bases at V and 5 bases at J, with 14 bases between. CDR1 and CDR2 (germline): SGHAT, FQDESV (reference sequence). The V and J genes are TRBV11-1 and TRBJ2-7; a possible D gene is TRBD1 (6 bases). The sample taken for sequencing was peripheral blood. The clonotype comes from a woman aged 25 to 39 with acute or convalescent COVID-19. The DNA for the CDR3 is TGTGCCAGCAGCTTAGCCAACAGGGCGTCGGACGAGCAGTACTTC. Its protein is CASSLANRASDEQYF.